The rows below give T cell receptor beta chains drawn from one sample of a study of PD-L1 blockade in urothelial cancer. Measured with immunoSEQ multiplex PCR; TCRdb has only the in-frame clones, and not every one. The profile shows 45,000 to 60,000 clones, approximately 78% of them singletons. This sample comprised PBMCs, obtained around atezolizumab (anti-PD-L1) treatment. These receptors were obtained from a man over 45 with urothelial cancer. CDR3s include the opening cysteine and the closing phenylalanine or tryptophan.

j_call | v_call | cdr3_aa
TRBJ1-4 | TRBV5-1 | CASSDPGHAKLFF
TRBJ1-6 | TRBV10-3 | CAIAPWPSYNSPLHF
TRBJ2-3 | TRBV7-2 | CASSLDSTSADTQYF
TRBJ1-6 | TRBV7-2 | CASSPGGTGPPPLHF
TRBJ2-1 | TRBV14 | CASSQGGGRWVNEQFF
TRBJ2-3 | TRBV29-1 | CSVGEAAYTQYF
TRBJ2-7 | TRBV19 | CATQAPQGGAYEQYF
TRBJ1-4 | TRBV7-2 | CASSLGSGTYEKLFF
TRBJ1-4 | TRBV5-4 | CASSSMGPATNEKLFF
TRBJ1-1 | TRBV27 | CASSTLDRYLAEAFF
TRBJ2-5 | TRBV6-1 | CASRHGRAPGETQYF
TRBJ1-1 | TRBV5-1 | CASSTPRSAGRTEAFF
TRBJ1-2 | TRBV5-4 | CASSYTGGGYTF
TRBJ1-2 | TRBV19 | CASSFSGTGDGYTF
TRBJ2-7 | TRBV20-1 | CSAGTFEQYF
TRBJ2-2 | TRBV6-1 | CASSEQEPGELFF
TRBJ1-1 | TRBV7-6 | CASSSRQGATNTEAFF
TRBJ1-3 | TRBV28 | CASRRSAGQSSGNTIYF